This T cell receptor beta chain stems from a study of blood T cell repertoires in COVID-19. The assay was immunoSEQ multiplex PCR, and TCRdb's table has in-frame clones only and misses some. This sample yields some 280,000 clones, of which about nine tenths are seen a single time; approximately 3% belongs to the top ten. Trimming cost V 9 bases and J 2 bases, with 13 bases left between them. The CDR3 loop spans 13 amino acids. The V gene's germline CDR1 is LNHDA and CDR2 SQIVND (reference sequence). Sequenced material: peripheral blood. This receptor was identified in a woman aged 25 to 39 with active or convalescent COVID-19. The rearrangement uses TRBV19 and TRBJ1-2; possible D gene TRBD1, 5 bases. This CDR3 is CASTPGGNYGYTF. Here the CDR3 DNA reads TGTGCCAGCACTCCCGGGGGGAACTATGGCTACACCTTC.